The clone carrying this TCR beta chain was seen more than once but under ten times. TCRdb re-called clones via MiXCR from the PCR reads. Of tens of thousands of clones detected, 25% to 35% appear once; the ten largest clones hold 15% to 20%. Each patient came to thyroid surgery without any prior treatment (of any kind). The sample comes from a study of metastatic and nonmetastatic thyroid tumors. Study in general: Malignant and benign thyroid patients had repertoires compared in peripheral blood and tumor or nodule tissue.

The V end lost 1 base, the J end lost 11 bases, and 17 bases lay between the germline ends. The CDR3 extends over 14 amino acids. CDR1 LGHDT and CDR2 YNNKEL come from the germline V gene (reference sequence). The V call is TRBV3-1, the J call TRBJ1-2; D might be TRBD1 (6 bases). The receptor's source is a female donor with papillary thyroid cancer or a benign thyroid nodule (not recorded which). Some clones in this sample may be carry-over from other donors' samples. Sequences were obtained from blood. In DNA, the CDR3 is TGTGCCAGCAGCCAAGCGTCGGGGCAGGGGCTATACACCTTC. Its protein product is CASSQASGQGLYTF. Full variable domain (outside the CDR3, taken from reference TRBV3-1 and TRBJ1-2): DTAVSQTPKYLVTQMGNDKSIKCEQNLGHDTMYWYKQDSKKFLKIMFSYNNKELIINETVPNRFSPKSPDKAHLNLHINSLELGDSAVYFCASSQASGQGLYTFGSGTRLTVV.